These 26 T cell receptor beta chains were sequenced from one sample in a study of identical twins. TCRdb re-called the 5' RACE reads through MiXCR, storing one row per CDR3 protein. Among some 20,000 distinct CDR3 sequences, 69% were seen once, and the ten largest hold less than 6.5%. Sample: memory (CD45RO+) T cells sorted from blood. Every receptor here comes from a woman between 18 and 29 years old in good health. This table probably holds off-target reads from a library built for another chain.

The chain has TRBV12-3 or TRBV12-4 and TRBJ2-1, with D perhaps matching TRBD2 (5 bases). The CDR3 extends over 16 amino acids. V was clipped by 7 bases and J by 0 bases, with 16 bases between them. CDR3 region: CASTNGRGRSYNEQFF. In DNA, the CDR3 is TGTGCCAGCACCAACGGCCGCGGGCGCTCCTACAATGAGCAGTTCTTC.

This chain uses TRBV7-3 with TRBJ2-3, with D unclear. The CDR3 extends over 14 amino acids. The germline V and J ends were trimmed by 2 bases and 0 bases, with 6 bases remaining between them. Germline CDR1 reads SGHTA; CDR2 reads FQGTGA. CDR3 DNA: TGTGCCAGCAGCTTACGTACTAGCACAGATACGCAGTATTTT. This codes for CASSLRTSTDTQYF.

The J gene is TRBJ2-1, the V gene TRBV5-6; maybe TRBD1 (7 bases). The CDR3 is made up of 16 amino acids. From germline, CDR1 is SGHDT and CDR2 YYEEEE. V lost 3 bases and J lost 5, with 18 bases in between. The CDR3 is CASSSLRQGGNNEQFF. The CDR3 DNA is TGTGCCAGCAGCTCGTTACGACAGGGAGGAAACAATGAGCAGTTCTTC.

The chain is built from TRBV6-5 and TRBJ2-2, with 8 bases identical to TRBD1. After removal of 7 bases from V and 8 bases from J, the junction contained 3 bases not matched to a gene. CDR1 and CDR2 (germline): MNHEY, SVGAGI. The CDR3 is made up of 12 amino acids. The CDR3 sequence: CASTRQGGELFF. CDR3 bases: TGTGCCAGCACCCGACAGGGGGGGGAGCTGTTTTTT.

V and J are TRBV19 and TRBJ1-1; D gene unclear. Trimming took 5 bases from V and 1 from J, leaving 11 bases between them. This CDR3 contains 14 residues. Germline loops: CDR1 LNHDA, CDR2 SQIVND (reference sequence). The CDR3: CASSARESNTEAFF. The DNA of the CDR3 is TGTGCCAGTAGTGCCCGGGAGTCGAACACTGAAGCTTTCTTT.

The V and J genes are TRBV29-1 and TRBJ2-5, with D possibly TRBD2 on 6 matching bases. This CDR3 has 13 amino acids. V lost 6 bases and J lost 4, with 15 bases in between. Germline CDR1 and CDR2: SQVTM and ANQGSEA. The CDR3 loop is CSVTGKGGETQYF. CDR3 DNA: TGCAGCGTCACCGGGAAGGGAGGAGAGACCCAGTACTTC.

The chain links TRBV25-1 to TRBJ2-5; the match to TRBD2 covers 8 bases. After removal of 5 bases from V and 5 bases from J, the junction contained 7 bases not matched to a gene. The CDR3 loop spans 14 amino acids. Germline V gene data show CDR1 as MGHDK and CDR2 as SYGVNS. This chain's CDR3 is CASSSRTSWETQYF. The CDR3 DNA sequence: TGTGCCAGCAGTTCCCGGACTAGCTGGGAGACCCAGTACTTC.

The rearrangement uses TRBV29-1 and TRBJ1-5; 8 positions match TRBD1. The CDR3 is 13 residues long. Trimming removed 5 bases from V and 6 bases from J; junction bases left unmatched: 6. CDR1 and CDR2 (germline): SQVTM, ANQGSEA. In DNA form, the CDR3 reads TGCAGCGTTCGGACAGGGCGGACTCAGCCCCAGCATTTT. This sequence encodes CSVRTGRTQPQHF.

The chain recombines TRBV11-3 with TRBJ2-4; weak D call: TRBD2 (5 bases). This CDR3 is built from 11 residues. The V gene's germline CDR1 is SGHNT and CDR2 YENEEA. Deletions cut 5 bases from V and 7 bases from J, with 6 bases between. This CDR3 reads CASSRGNIQYF. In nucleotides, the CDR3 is TGTGCCAGCAGCCGAGGGAACATTCAGTACTTC. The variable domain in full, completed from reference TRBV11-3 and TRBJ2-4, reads EAGVVQSPRYKIIEKKQPVAFWCNPISGHNTLYWYLQNLGQGPELLIRYENEEAVDDSQLPKDRFSAERLKGVDSTLKIQPAELGDSAVYLCASSRGNIQYFGAGTRLSVL.

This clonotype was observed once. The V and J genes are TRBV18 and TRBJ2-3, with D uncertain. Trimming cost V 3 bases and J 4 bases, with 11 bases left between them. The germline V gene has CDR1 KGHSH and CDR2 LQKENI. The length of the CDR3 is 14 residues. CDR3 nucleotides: TGTGCCAGCTCACCTTGGAGTGTGTCAGATACGCAGTATTTT. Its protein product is CASSPWSVSDTQYF.

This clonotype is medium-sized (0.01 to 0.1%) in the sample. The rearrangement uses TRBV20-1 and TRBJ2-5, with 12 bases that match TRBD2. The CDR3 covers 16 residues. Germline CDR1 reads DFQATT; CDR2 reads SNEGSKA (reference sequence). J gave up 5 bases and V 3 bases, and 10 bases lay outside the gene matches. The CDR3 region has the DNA TGCAGTGCTAGCGGGACTAGCGGGTTTCTCTCGGAGACCCAGTACTTC. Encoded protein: CSASGTSGFLSETQYF.

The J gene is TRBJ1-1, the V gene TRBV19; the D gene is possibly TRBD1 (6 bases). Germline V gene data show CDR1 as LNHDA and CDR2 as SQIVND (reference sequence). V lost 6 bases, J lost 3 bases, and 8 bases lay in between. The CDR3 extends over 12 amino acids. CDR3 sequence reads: CASRWGHTEAFF. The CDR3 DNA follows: TGTGCCAGTAGGTGGGGGCACACTGAAGCTTTCTTT.

CDR3 residues: CSVEETQYF. CDR3 nucleotide sequence: TGCAGCGTTGAGGAGACCCAGTACTTC. This chain connects TRBV29-1 to TRBJ2-5; no firm D call. The CDR3 is 9 residues long. V lost 3 bases to trimming and J lost 5 bases, with 1 base between them. Per germline, CDR1 SQVTM and CDR2 ANQGSEA.

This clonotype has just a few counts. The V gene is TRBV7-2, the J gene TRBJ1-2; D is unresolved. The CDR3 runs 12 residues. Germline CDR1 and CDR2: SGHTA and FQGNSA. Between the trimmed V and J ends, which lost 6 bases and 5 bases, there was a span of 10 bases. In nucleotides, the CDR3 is TGTGCCAGCAGTTCCGACTTATATGGCTACACCTTC. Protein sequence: CASSSDLYGYTF.

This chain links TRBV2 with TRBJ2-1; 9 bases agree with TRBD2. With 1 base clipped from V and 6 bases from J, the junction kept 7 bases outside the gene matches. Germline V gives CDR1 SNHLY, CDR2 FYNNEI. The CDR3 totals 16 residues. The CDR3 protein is CASSEVIAGDRNEQFF. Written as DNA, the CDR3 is TGTGCCAGCAGTGAAGTGATAGCGGGAGATCGCAATGAGCAGTTCTTC.

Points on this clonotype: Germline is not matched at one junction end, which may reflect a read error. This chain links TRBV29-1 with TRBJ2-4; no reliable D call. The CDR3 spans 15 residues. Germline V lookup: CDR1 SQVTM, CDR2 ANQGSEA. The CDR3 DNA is TGCAGCGTCGAAGTCCCGGGTCTGGATGGAAACATTCAGTACTTC. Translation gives CSVEVPGLDGNIQYF.

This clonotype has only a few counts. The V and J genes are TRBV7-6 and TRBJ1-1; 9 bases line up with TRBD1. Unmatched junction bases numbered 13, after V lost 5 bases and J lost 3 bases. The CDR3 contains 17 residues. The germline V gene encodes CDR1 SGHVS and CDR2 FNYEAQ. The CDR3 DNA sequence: TGTGCCAGCAGCATTTACCGGGACAGGGAATGGGACACTGAAGCTTTCTTT. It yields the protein CASSIYRDREWDTEAFF.

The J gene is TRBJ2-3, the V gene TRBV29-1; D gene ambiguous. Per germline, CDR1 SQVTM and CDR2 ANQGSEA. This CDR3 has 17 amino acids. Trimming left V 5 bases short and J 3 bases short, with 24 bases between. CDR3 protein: CSVLILPKGQRTDTQYF. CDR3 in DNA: TGCAGCGTTTTAATCCTCCCGAAGGGCCAGAGGACAGATACGCAGTATTTT.

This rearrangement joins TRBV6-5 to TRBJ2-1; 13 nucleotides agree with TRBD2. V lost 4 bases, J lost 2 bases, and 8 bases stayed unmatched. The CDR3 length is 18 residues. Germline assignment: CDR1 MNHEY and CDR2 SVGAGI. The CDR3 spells CASSLTGTSGITYNEQFF. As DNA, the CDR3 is TGTGCCAGCAGTTTAACCGGGACTAGCGGGATAACCTACAATGAGCAGTTCTTC.

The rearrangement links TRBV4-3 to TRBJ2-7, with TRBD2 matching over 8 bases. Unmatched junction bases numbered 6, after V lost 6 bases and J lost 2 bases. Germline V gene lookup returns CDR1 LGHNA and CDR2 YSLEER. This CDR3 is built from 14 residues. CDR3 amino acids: CASSPGLETYEQYF. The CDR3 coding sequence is TGCGCCAGCAGTCCGGGACTAGAGACCTACGAGCAGTACTTC.

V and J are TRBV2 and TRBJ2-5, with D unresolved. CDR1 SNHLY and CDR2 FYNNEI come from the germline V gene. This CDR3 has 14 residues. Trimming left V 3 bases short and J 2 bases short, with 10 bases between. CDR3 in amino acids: CASSETHGQETQYF. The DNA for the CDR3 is TGTGCCAGCAGTGAGACCCATGGACAAGAGACCCAGTACTTC. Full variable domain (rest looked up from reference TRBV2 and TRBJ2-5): EPEVTQTPSHQVTQMGQEVILRCVPISNHLYFYWYRQILGQKVEFLVSFYNNEISEKSEIFDDQFSVERPDGSNFTLKIRSTKLEDSAMYFCASSETHGQETQYFGPGTRLLVL.

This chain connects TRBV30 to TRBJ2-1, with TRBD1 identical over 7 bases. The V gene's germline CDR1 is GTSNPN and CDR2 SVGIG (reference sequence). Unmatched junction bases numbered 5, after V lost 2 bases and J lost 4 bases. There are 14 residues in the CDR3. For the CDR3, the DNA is TGTGCCTGGAGTCAGGACAGGCAATACAATGAGCAGTTCTTC. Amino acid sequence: CAWSQDRQYNEQFF.

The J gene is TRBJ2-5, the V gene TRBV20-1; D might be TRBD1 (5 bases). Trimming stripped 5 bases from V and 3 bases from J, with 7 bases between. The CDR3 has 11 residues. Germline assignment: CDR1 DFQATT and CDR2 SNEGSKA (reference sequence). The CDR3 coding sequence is TGCAGTGCTGTCAGGGAAGAGACCCAGTACTTC. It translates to CSAVREETQYF.

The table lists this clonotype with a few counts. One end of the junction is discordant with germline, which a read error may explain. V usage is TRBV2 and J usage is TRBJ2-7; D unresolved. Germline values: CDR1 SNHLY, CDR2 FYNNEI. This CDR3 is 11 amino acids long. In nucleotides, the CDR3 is TGTGCCAGCAGGGGTGCCTATGAGCAGTACTTC. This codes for CASRGAYEQYF. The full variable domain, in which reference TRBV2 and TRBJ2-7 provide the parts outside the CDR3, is EPEVTQTPSHQVTQMGQEVILRCVPISNHLYFYWYRQILGQKVEFLVSFYNNEISEKSEIFDDQFSVERPDGSNFTLKIRSTKLEDSAMYFCASRGAYEQYFGPGTRLTVT.

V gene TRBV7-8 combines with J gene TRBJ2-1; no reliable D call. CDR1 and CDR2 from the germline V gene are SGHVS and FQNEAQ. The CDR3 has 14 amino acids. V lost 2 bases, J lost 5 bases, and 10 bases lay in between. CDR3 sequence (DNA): TGTGCCAGCAGCTTAAGGACCGCCAACAATGAGCAGTTCTTC. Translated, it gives CASSLRTANNEQFF.

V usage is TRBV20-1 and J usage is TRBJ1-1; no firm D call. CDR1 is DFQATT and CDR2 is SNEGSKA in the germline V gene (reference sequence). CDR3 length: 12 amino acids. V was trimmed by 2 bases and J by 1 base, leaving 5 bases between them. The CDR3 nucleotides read TGCAGTGCTAGATACCAGAACACTGAAGCTTTCTTT. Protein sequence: CSARYQNTEAFF.